This TCR beta chain derives from a study of shared clonotypes between healthy human individuals (dated by TCRdb to the early 2020s). A note on the overall study: The cohort comprised a couple of women and a few men aged 18 to 49 years. To estimate repertoire size and how much clonotypes are shared between individuals, the study performed deep sequencing of blood TCR repertoires from 4 to 6 healthy adults. Per donor, leukapheresis produced somewhere between about 0.8 and 9 billion PBMCs. Per donor, three plates each were used for CD4 naive and CD4 memory, two for CD8 naive, and one for CD8 memory. To increase sequencing depth and limit assay-specific biases, TCR repertoire library preparation and sequencing were carried out by different laboratories using diverse techniques. Study-wide findings and limitations: Sampling was restricted to blood, and TCR repertoires in tissues likely differ from the TCR repertoires found in blood. Naive subsets generally had larger estimated clonotype richness than memory subsets did. Across a handful of donors, about 5.2% of naive CD4, approximately 4% of naive CD8, about 2.3% of memory CD4, and over 0.35% of memory CD8 clonotypes were shared. Compared with non-shared clonotypes, clonotypes shared by all four sorted-subset donors had higher generation probabilities. Based on pairwise subsampling, the degree of clonotype sharing among donors was expected to be affected by sequencing depth. Incomplete sequencing was indicated by rarefaction of sorted-subset datasets, despite the large sequencing depth. Because the study included only a small number of donors, the genetic and exposure-history diversity represented was limited.

Using the deep immunoSEQ assay, TCR CDR3 regions were amplified from genomic DNA by multiplex PCR. Extracted genomic DNA from each cell subset was distributed evenly across all wells of several immunoSEQ 96-well plates, and each plate was treated as a replicate. For sorted subsets, each replicate PCR was loaded with about 0.2 ug genomic DNA, equivalent to approximately 33,000 T cell genomes. Purified libraries were quantified with a Qubit 3.0 fluorometer, sized on a Bioanalyzer 2100, and re-quantified with the KAPA Library Quantification kit. Every immunoSEQ 96-well plate was sequenced on a dedicated single-read 150-cycle Illumina NextSeq 550 flow cell. In the source study's methods: Because the immunoSEQ output included only junctional sequences and no quality scores, the filtering could not be the same as the filtering used for full-length reads. To assign V/J genes and CDR3, sequences were annotated using PyIR, a Python wrapper for IgBLAST v1.9, with IMGT germline references. Reads were filtered out if the reads had weak V/J assignments (E-value above 1e-6), no CDR3, stop codons, out-of-frame junctions, or ambiguous translated residues. A V3J clonotype was defined by an identical inferred V gene, J gene, and CDR3 amino acid sequence. The percentage overlap between two repertoires was calculated by dividing the number of shared unique clonotypes by the size of the smaller repertoire. RTK rarefaction, the Chao1 estimator, and Recon v2.1 estimates of unobserved clonotypes were used to assess repertoire richness. Generation probabilities for all TCRbeta clonotypes obtained by the gDNA method from a handful of donors were computed using OLGA. This immuneACCESS table, as held by TCRdb, lists in-frame sequences with V and J called but not all clones. Of the missing ones, under half trace to an unresolved V gene in checked studies; the others have no known cause. V, J and clone size are taken as reported in that table, and D and trimming were inferred from the DNA itself. This sample has roughly 660,000 clones in its table, and 80% to 95% of those were observed once. 34% of the sample is held by the ten biggest clonotypes.

Healthy HIV-negative adults with no recently reported acute infections or vaccinations were included as donors. Every donor was a Caucasian adult living in Nashville, Tennessee, USA. CD8 memory samples combined magnetically selected CD45RO+ cells with CCR7-negative CD45RA+ effector memory (TemRA) cells. Blood was collected by leukapheresis, and PBMCs were isolated by Ficoll-Histopaque density gradient centrifugation and then cryopreserved in liquid nitrogen vapor phase. Analytical flow cytometry was used to check the purity and quantity of every magnetically sorted T cell population. From each sorted fraction, genomic DNA was isolated and quantified by UV absorbance on a Nanodrop 2000c. Note on this clone: Its recognized antigen is unknown. One base away there is no much larger clone; base qualities are not given.

CDR1 MNHEY and CDR2 SMNVEV were looked up in the germline V gene (reference sequence). The germline V end is reduced by 6 bases and the J end by 6 bases; junction bases left unmatched: 9. The CDR3 has 16 amino acids, counting the end cysteine and phenylalanine. Only the CDR3 DNA is retained, 48 bases long and in frame from the first base. The sequenced sample consisted of memory CD8+ T cells from PBMCs. In light of the paper, this sample's cell subset or site label describes: CD45RO+ cells pooled with CCR7-negative TemRA cells. This TCR came from a man between 18 and 35 years old in good health. Some clones in this sample may be carry-over from other donors' samples. This chain joins TRBV27 to TRBJ2-2, with TRBD1 matching 11 junction bases. DNA sequence: TGTGCCAGCAGAGTCCGGACAGGGGGCTTATCCGGGGAGCTGTTTTTT. The resulting protein is CASRVRTGGLSGELFF.